The 8 T cell receptor beta chains presented below share a single source sample, sequenced in a study of PD-L1 blockade in urothelial cancer. The data were produced by immunoSEQ multiplex PCR, yet TCRdb's version contains in-frame clones alone and is incomplete. The sample includes around 41,000 clones, approximately 90% of them seen just once. Material: PBMCs, obtained around atezolizumab (anti-PD-L1) treatment. The receptors shown here come from a woman aged 55-75 years with urothelial cancer.

This clone was observed a handful of times. V usage is TRBV14 and J usage is TRBJ2-7; possible D gene TRBD2, 5 bases. With 4 bases removed from V and 4 bases from J, the gap between germline ends came to 11 bases. The CDR3 is 13 amino acids. CDR1 is SGHDN and CDR2 is FVKESK in the germline V gene. In nucleotides, the CDR3 is TGTGCCAGCAGCCTCGGACTTAGATACGAGCAGTACTTC. Translated: CASSLGLRYEQYF.

The chain uses TRBV11-2 and TRBJ1-4, with D maybe TRBD1 (6 bases). V was cut by 5 bases and J by 4 bases, with 17 bases left in between. The CDR3 has 16 residues. Germline values: CDR1 SGHAT, CDR2 FQNNGV. As DNA, the CDR3 is TGTGCCAGCAGCGTTACTACAGGGTTCTTTAATGAAAAACTGTTTTTT. The encoded protein is CASSVTTGFFNEKLFF.

The V and J genes are TRBV9 and TRBJ1-6; 7 bases are shared with TRBD1. This CDR3 region has 16 residues. The germline CDR1 and CDR2 sequences are SGDLS and YYNGEE. The V gene end was trimmed by 0 bases and the J gene end by 7 bases; junction bases not matched to a gene: 7. Written as DNA, the CDR3 is TGTGCCAGCAGCGTAGACATCGGGACAGAGAATTCACCCCTCCACTTT. Encoded protein: CASSVDIGTENSPLHF.

This clone was observed a few times. The chain links TRBV4-3 to TRBJ2-5; 12 bases match TRBD2. V lost 1 base and J lost 2; bases outside the gene matches: 2. The CDR3 runs to 16 residues. Germline V lookup: CDR1 LGHNA, CDR2 YSLEER. The CDR3 DNA is TGCGCCAGCAGCCAAGGGCTAGCGGGGGGGCAAGAGACCCAGTACTTC. Protein product: CASSQGLAGGQETQYF.

The V and J genes are TRBV6-5 and TRBJ1-6; 7 bases agree with TRBD1. V lost 5 bases, J lost 13 bases, and 11 bases stayed unmatched. The CDR3 runs to 14 residues. Germline V lookup: CDR1 MNHEY, CDR2 SVGAGI. The CDR3 nucleotides read TGTGCCAGCAGTCGACAGGGACCCCGTAGGCCCCTCCACTTT. It encodes CASSRQGPRRPLHF.

The gene calls are TRBV5-1 and TRBJ1-1; possible D gene TRBD1, 6 bases. V was trimmed by 7 bases and J by 0 bases, leaving 10 bases between them. The CDR3 runs to 13 residues. Germline CDR1 and CDR2: SGHRS and YFSETQ. In nucleotides, the CDR3 is TGCGCCAGCTCACAGGGCATGAACACTGAAGCTTTCTTT. Translated: CASSQGMNTEAFF.

The V call is TRBV19, the J call TRBJ2-7; 7 bases match TRBD1. The germline V gene encodes CDR1 LNHDA and CDR2 SQIVND (reference sequence). J was trimmed by 7 bases and V by 6 bases; bases with no gene match: 12. CDR3 size: 14 residues. The CDR3 is CASSPLGGFGEQYF. The CDR3 nucleotides read TGTGCCAGTAGCCCCCTAGGGGGCTTCGGGGAGCAGTACTTC.

The sample holds one count of this clone. J is TRBJ1-4 and V is TRBV5-4; 10 nucleotides line up with TRBD1. After removal of 1 base from V and 6 bases from J, the junction contained 6 bases not matched to a gene. CDR1 and CDR2 from the germline V gene are SGHNT and YYREEE (reference sequence). The length of the CDR3 is 16 residues. The DNA of the CDR3 is TGTGCCAGCAGCTTGCGGGTCGGGACAGGGGATGAAAAACTGTTTTTT. Translated, it gives CASSLRVGTGDEKLFF.